Listed here are 2 T cell receptor beta chains from one sample, sequenced in a study of CD8+ T cells in alopecia areata. Sequencing relied on a cDNA template that was reverse transcribed from extracted RNA. The assay was immunoSEQ multiplex PCR, and TCRdb's table has in-frame clones only and misses some. The sample comprises fewer than 200,000 clones, about three fifths of which are singletons, and around 12% rests with the top ten. The treatment is: oral pan-JAK inhibitor, 5-10 mg twice daily. Sample: CD8+ T cells sorted from blood, taken at week 24, from a patient treated with tofacitinib. The receptors here all came from a human donor with alopecia areata.

The rearrangement joins TRBV4-1 to TRBJ2-7; perhaps TRBD2 as D (5 bases). Germline values: CDR1 MGHRA, CDR2 YSYEKL. The CDR3 is made up of 15 amino acids. With 0 bases removed from V and 2 bases from J, the gap between germline ends came to 11 bases. The CDR3 nucleotides read TGCGCCAGCAGCCAAGATTACGGGATTCCCTACGAGCAGTACTTC. Its translation is CASSQDYGIPYEQYF.

The gene calls are TRBV13 and TRBJ2-7; 10 bases match TRBD1. The V segment lost 5 bases and the J segment 2 bases; nucleotides outside the gene matches: 3. Germline V gene sequence: CDR1 PRHDT, CDR2 FYEKMQ (reference sequence). The CDR3 sequence is 14 residues long. The CDR3 loop is CASSQGQGAYEQYF. In DNA form, the CDR3 reads TGTGCCAGCAGCCAAGGACAGGGGGCCTACGAGCAGTACTTC.